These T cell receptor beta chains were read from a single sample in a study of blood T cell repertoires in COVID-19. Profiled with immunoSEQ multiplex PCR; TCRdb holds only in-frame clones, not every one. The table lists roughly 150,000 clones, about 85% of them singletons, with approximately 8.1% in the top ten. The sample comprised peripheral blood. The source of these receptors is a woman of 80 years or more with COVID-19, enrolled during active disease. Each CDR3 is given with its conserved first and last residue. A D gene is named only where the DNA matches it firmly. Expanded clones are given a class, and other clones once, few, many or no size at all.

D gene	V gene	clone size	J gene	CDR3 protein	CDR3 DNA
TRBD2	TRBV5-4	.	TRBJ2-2	CASNRAGDYTGELFF	TGTGCCAGCAATAGGGCGGGGGACTACACCGGGGAGCTGTTTTTT
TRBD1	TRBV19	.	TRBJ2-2	CASVRDRDTGELFF	TGTGCCAGTGTCCGGGACAGGGATACCGGGGAGCTGTTTTTT
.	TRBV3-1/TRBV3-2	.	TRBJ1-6	CASSQGGGGRGNSPLHF	TGTGCCAGCAGCCAAGGGGGCGGAGGCCGGGGGAATTCACCCCTCCACTTT
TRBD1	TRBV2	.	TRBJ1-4	CASNRGNEKLFF	TGTGCCAGCAACAGGGGTAATGAAAAACTGTTTTTT
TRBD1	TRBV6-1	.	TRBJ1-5	CASTTQGDQPQHF	TGTGCCAGCACCACCCAGGGGGATCAGCCCCAGCATTTT
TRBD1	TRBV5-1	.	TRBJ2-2	CASSSGGQNTGELFF	TGCGCCAGCAGCTCAGGGGGCCAGAACACCGGGGAGCTGTTTTTT
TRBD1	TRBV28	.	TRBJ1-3	CASSSRQGGGNTIYF	TGTGCCAGCAGTTCACGACAGGGAGGAGGAAACACCATATATTTT
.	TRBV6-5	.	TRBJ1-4	CASKTGSATNEKLFF	TGTGCCAGCAAGACAGGAAGTGCAACTAATGAAAAACTGTTTTTT
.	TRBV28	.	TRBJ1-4	CASSPGGRVDEKLFF	TGTGCCAGCAGCCCGGGGGGTAGGGTGGATGAAAAACTGTTTTTT
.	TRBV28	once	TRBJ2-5	CASSLVRGTQYF	TGTGCCAGCAGTTTAGTAAGAGGGACCCAGTACTTC
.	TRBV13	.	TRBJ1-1	CASGTPNTEAFF	TGTGCCAGCGGGACACCTAACACTGAAGCTTTCTTT
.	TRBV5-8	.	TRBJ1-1	CASNLWQGEAFF	TGTGCCAGCAACTTGTGGCAGGGTGAAGCTTTCTTT
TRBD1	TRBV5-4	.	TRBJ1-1	CASSFGTGDKNTEAFF	TGTGCCAGCAGCTTCGGGACAGGGGACAAAAACACTGAAGCTTTCTTT
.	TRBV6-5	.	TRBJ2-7	CASSPGEEQYF	TGTGCCAGCAGCCCCGGGGAAGAGCAGTACTTC
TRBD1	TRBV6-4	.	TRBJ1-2	CASSDPPGTDHGDGYTF	TGTGCCAGCAGTGACCCCCCCGGGACAGACCACGGGGATGGCTACACCTTC
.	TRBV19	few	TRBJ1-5	CASSPRDYSNQPQHF	TGTGCCAGTTCCCCTCGGGATTATAGCAATCAGCCCCAGCATTTT
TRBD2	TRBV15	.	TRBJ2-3	CATSRGTSGRVPDTQYF	TGTGCCACCAGCAGAGGGACTAGCGGGAGGGTGCCAGATACGCAGTATTTT
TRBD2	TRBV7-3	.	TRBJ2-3	CASSPHGREAPDTQYF	TGTGCCAGCAGCCCCCATGGGCGGGAGGCCCCAGATACGCAGTATTTT
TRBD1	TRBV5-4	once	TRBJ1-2	CASSSGTGDGYTF	TGTGCCAGCAGCTCCGGGACAGGGGATGGCTACACCTTC
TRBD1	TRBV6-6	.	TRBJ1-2	CASSPPGGLNYGYTF	TGTGCCAGCAGCCCTCCAGGGGGTTTAAACTATGGCTACACCTTC
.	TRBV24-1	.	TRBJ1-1	CATSPSGRANTEAFF	TGTGCCACCAGTCCTAGCGGCAGGGCGAACACTGAAGCTTTCTTT
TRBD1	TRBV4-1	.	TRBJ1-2	CASLSQQGEYGYTF	TGCGCCAGCTTGTCGCAACAGGGGGAGTATGGCTACACCTTC
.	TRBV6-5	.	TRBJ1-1	CASTSPGDRKAFF	TGTGCCAGCACCTCCCCAGGGGATAGAAAAGCTTTCTTT
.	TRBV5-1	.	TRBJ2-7	CASSFAGDYEQYF	TGCGCCAGCAGCTTCGCAGGGGACTACGAGCAGTACTTC
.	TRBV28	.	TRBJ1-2	CAARGLIYGYTF	TGTGCCGCAAGGGGACTGATCTATGGCTACACCTTC
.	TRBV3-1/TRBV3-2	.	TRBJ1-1	CASSRIEDTEAFF	TGTGCCAGCAGCCGAATAGAAGACACTGAAGCTTTCTTT
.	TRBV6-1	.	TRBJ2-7	CASSEDPFVEQYF	TGTGCCAGCAGTGAAGATCCGTTCGTCGAGCAGTACTTC